This TCR beta chain was identified during a study of graft-versus-host responses after intestinal transplantation. A word on this clone: Its antigen is unidentified.

Germline V gene lookup returns CDR1 WNHNN and CDR2 SYGVQD (reference sequence). The CDR3 has 16 residues. J lost 3 bases, V lost 8 bases, and 10 bases had no gene match. Assay used: immunoSEQ multiplex PCR; TCRdb lists only in-frame clones, some missing. The table shows about 35,000 clones, with 93% occurring only once. The chain combines TRBV10-1 with TRBJ2-1, with 10 bases that match TRBD2. This material consisted of unstimulated CD8+ T cells sorted from spleen or lymph node cells, taken before transplant. The receptor was derived from a human donor who was the organ donor for an intestinal transplant. Here the CDR3 reads CASGYYLAGVYNEQFF. CDR3 sequence (DNA): TGCGCCAGCGGATACTACCTAGCGGGAGTCTACAATGAGCAGTTCTTC.